The 21 T cell receptor beta chains in this list originate from one sample, sequenced in a study of Graves' ophthalmopathy and Graves' hyperthyroidism. Amplified TCR beta CDR3 regions were obtained using RNA transcripts as template. HTBI-primed first-round RT-PCR preceded second-round multiplex PCR. A single record per CDR3 protein comes from TCRdb applying MiXCR to the multiplex PCR reads. The repertoire includes under 200,000 distinct CDR3 sequences, more than 30% of them detected once, and less than 6% sits in the top ten. Sequenced sample: peripheral blood. These receptor sequences come from a woman aged 40 to 50 with Graves' ophthalmopathy.

The chain employs TRBV12-5 and TRBJ2-7; 8 bases fit TRBD1. The CDR3 consists of 15 residues. Germline V gene sequence: CDR1 LGHNT, CDR2 FRNRAP. V lost 5 bases to trimming and J lost 1 base; unmatched junction nucleotides: 7. The DNA for the CDR3 is TGTGCTAGTGGTCCTGGGACAGGAAGATCCTACGAGCAGTACTTC. As protein: CASGPGTGRSYEQYF.

Ten or more counts support this clonotype. The chain's CDR3 is CASSLGGTSGRSKTQYF. CDR3 DNA: TGTGCCAGCAGCTTAGGGGGGACTAGCGGGAGATCCAAGACCCAGTACTTC. The rearrangement uses TRBV7-2 and TRBJ2-5, with 14 positions matching TRBD2. This CDR3 is built from 17 residues. Germline V gives CDR1 SGHTA, CDR2 FQGNSA. The junction had 7 bases not matched to a gene; V was cut back by 1 base and J by 6 bases.

V usage is TRBV12-3 or TRBV12-4 and J usage is TRBJ2-3, with D perhaps given as TRBD1 or TRBD2 (5 bases each). V lost 6 bases and J lost 1, with 14 bases in between. The length of the CDR3 is 15 residues. The CDR3: CASRARWDRTDTQYF. In DNA, the CDR3 is TGTGCCAGCAGAGCCCGTTGGGACCGCACAGATACGCAGTATTTT.

This clonotype was counted many times. This chain uses TRBV28 with TRBJ1-2; no clear D gene. V was clipped by 2 bases and J by 0 bases, with 13 bases between them. Germline CDR1 MDHEN, CDR2 SYDVKM. CDR3 length: 16 amino acids. The CDR3 DNA follows: TGTGCCAGCAGTTTAGCGGGGATCCAGACTAACTATGGCTACACCTTC. Translation: CASSLAGIQTNYGYTF.

This clonotype was seen at least ten times. V is TRBV28 and J is TRBJ1-5; 8 bases align to TRBD1. There are 15 residues in the CDR3. Germline CDR1 MDHEN, CDR2 SYDVKM. V dropped 3 bases and J dropped 4; count of bases not matched to a gene: 5. CDR3 sequence: CASSFVQGANQPQHF. DNA of the CDR3: TGTGCCAGCAGTTTTGTTCAGGGGGCAAATCAGCCCCAGCATTTT.

This clonotype was seen repeatedly, ten times or more. V gene TRBV28 combines with J gene TRBJ1-6; D is unresolved. The V gene's germline CDR1 is MDHEN and CDR2 SYDVKM. This CDR3 region has 14 residues. Trimming stripped 3 bases from V and 6 bases from J, with 9 bases between. CDR3 residues: CASSFPGPNSPLHF. DNA of the CDR3: TGTGCCAGCAGTTTCCCGGGCCCTAATTCACCCCTCCACTTT.

This clonotype was observed a few times. A junction boundary mismatches the germline segment, possibly from a read error. The chain joins TRBV7-3 to TRBJ1-1, with D possibly being TRBD1 (5 bases). The length of the CDR3 is 13 residues. CDR1 is SGHTA and CDR2 is FQGTGA in the germline V gene. This chain's CDR3 is CASGFARGTEAFF. DNA for the CDR3: TGTGCCAGCGGCTTTGCCCGGGGGACTGAAGCTTTCTTT.

This clonotype was observed at least ten times. The chain combines TRBV27 with TRBJ1-5, with unresolved D. The CDR3 is made up of 13 amino acids. V lost 6 bases to trimming and J lost 5 bases, with 11 bases between them. The germline V gene has CDR1 MNHEY and CDR2 SMNVEV (reference sequence). The CDR3 bases are TGTGCCAGCAGGTCTTCTTTGTATCAGCCCCAGCATTTT. As protein: CASRSSLYQPQHF.

The chain is built from TRBV12-3 or TRBV12-4 and TRBJ1-5; a possible D gene is TRBD1 (5 bases). This CDR3 is 17 amino acids long. Trimming removed 4 bases from V and 2 bases from J, with 18 bases in between. This chain's CDR3 is CASSSGDRHSGNQPQHF. The CDR3, as DNA: TGTGCCAGCAGTTCCGGGGACCGCCACTCGGGCAATCAGCCCCAGCATTTT.

V usage is TRBV12-3 or TRBV12-4 and J usage is TRBJ1-1; 10 nucleotides agree with TRBD1. Trimming removed 6 bases from V and 5 bases from J; junction bases left unmatched: 12. The CDR3 length is 16 residues. The CDR3 is CASRPTGTGDGTEAFF. The CDR3 coding sequence is TGTGCCAGCAGACCCACCGGGACAGGGGACGGGACTGAAGCTTTCTTT.

CDR3 bases: TGTGCCTGGAGTGTTCAGGGGAGCACTGAAGCTTTCTTT. It specifies CAWSVQGSTEAFF. The chain links TRBV30 to TRBJ1-1, with D possibly being TRBD1 (6 bases). The CDR3 has 13 amino acids. The V and J ends lost 0 bases and 4 bases respectively, with 9 bases between them. Per germline, CDR1 GTSNPN and CDR2 SVGIG (reference sequence).

This clonotype appeared many times. A much more abundant neighbour one base away suggests this may be a read error. The J gene is TRBJ2-7, the V gene TRBV4-1, with no clear D. Trimming left V 0 bases short and J 4 bases short, with 13 bases between. The CDR3 length is 15 residues. Germline-derived CDR1 and CDR2 are MGHRA and YSYEKL. Written as DNA, the CDR3 is TGCGCCAGCAGCCAAGATTTTCCAAACACGTACGAGCAGTACTTC. It yields the protein CASSQDFPNTYEQYF.

The genes are TRBV6-5 and TRBJ1-1, with D unclear. V lost 7 bases, J lost 1 base, and 13 bases lay in between. This CDR3 contains 14 residues. CDR1 and CDR2 from the germline V gene are MNHEY and SVGAGI. This chain's CDR3 is CASTWSRGNTEAFF. DNA of the CDR3: TGTGCCAGCACTTGGAGTCGGGGGAACACTGAAGCTTTCTTT.

This clonotype showed up just a few times. The chain recombines TRBV30 with TRBJ2-5; possible D gene TRBD1, 5 bases. V was pared by 8 bases and J by 1 base, with 14 bases between. Germline values: CDR1 GTSNPN, CDR2 SVGIG (reference sequence). This CDR3 is built from 13 residues. CDR3 sequence (DNA): TGTGCCACTAATCCAGGGTCCCAAGAGACCCAGTACTTC. Its protein is CATNPGSQETQYF.

This clonotype was seen a single time. CDR3 bases: TGTGCCAGCAGTTTAGTGGCAGGCACCTACGAGCAGTACTTC. It codes for CASSLVAGTYEQYF. The chain carries TRBV28 and TRBJ2-7; D not resolved. CDR1 is MDHEN, CDR2 SYDVKM, per germline. The CDR3 consists of 14 residues. Trimming took 2 bases from V and 2 from J, leaving 10 bases between them. Full variable domain (missing parts from reference TRBV28 and TRBJ2-7): DVKVTQSSRYLVKRTGEKVFLECVQDMDHENMFWYRQDPGLGLRLIYFSYDVKMKEKGDIPEGYSVSREKKERFSLILESASTNQTSMYLCASSLVAGTYEQYFGPGTRLTVT.

By share, this clonotype ranks as medium-sized. The chain uses TRBV3-1 and TRBJ2-5; 7 positions match TRBD1. The J segment lost 2 bases and the V segment lost 2 bases, leaving 5 bases of the junction unmatched. This CDR3 contains 15 residues. CDR1 is LGHDT and CDR2 is YNNKEL in the germline V gene (reference sequence). The CDR3 reads CASSQYGTVQETQYF. Written as DNA, the CDR3 is TGTGCCAGCAGCCAATATGGGACAGTTCAAGAGACCCAGTACTTC.

The sample holds many counts of this clonotype. The chain couples TRBV12-3 or TRBV12-4 to TRBJ2-2; no clear D. The CDR3 consists of 14 residues. The germline V and J ends were trimmed by 5 bases and 5 bases, with 12 bases remaining between them. This CDR3 reads CASSQRHLTGELFF. The CDR3 bases are TGTGCCAGCAGTCAAAGACACCTAACCGGGGAGCTGTTTTTT.

This clonotype was picked up many times. CDR3 amino acids: CASTRTGVGNTIYF. The CDR3 region has the DNA TGTGCCAGCACTCGAACAGGAGTCGGAAACACCATATATTTT. The chain is built from TRBV6-5 and TRBJ1-3; D might be TRBD1 (5 bases). The V gene lost 7 bases and the J gene lost 4 bases, with 14 bases spanning the gap. CDR1 is MNHEY and CDR2 is SVGAGI in the germline V gene. This CDR3 is built from 14 residues.

This clonotype showed up many times. The chain has TRBV19 and TRBJ1-6, with D hard to call. V shed 3 bases and J shed 6 bases, with 6 bases lying between them. The CDR3 contains 13 residues. The germline V gene encodes CDR1 LNHDA and CDR2 SQIVND (reference sequence). The CDR3 DNA reads TGTGCCAGTAGTATGTTTCGTAATTCACCCCTCCACTTT. The encoded protein is CASSMFRNSPLHF. Based on the CDR3 plus reference TRBV19 and TRBJ1-6, the full variable domain is DGGITQSPKYLFRKEGQNVTLSCEQNLNHDAMYWYRQDPGQGLRLIYYSQIVNDFQKGDIAEGYSVSREKKESFPLTVTSAQKNPTAFYLCASSMFRNSPLHFGNGTRLTVT.

This clonotype was seen repeatedly, ten times or more. CDR3 sequence reads: CASSQGWGTGQETQYF. In DNA form, the CDR3 reads TGTGCCAGCAGCCAAGGGTGGGGTACAGGCCAAGAGACCCAGTACTTC. This chain joins TRBV3-1 and TRBJ2-5, with D possibly TRBD1 on 5 matching bases. Germline lookup yields CDR1 LGHDT and CDR2 YNNKEL (reference sequence). The CDR3 length is 16 residues. Trimming left V 1 base short and J 1 base short, with 13 bases between.

This clonotype has just one count. V and J are TRBV10-3 and TRBJ2-2; 8 positions match TRBD2. The CDR3 sequence is 15 residues long. V was pared by 5 bases and J by 5 bases, with 7 bases of the junction left unmatched. Germline-derived CDR1 and CDR2 are ENHRY and SYGVKD. The chain's CDR3 is CAISLSGTQTGELFF. The CDR3 DNA sequence: TGTGCCATCAGTCTTAGCGGGACTCAAACCGGGGAGCTGTTTTTT.